These T cell receptor beta chains were read from a single sample in a study of shared clonotypes between healthy human individuals. This table comes from immunoSEQ multiplex PCR, and its TCRdb copy is limited to in-frame clones, with some not included. Seen here are some 2,500,000 clones, roughly 93% observed once, and the top ten hold more than 0.35%. The material sequenced was naive CD4+ T cells from PBMCs. The source of these receptors is a man aged 18 to 30 in good health. Some clones in this sample may be carry-over from other donors' samples. Both conserved end residues are trimmed from each CDR3. Some rows mark clone size as missing; the rest say once, few, many or name a class of expanded clone.

j_gene: TRBJ1-2; v_gene: TRBV10-3; abundance: once; CDR3aa: ATQLPGQINGYT
j_gene: TRBJ2-5; v_gene: TRBV7-9; abundance: NA; CDR3aa: ASSLERGRETQY
j_gene: TRBJ2-1; v_gene: TRBV30; abundance: NA; CDR3aa: ACDTTGLQF
j_gene: TRBJ1-3; v_gene: TRBV6-1; abundance: NA; CDR3aa: ASDPGRSSGNTIY
j_gene: TRBJ1-6; v_gene: TRBV6-5; abundance: NA; CDR3aa: ASSYSGGSGSPLH
j_gene: TRBJ1-2; v_gene: TRBV7-3; abundance: NA; CDR3aa: ASSPGQLNYGYT
j_gene: TRBJ2-7; v_gene: TRBV4-1; abundance: NA; CDR3aa: ASSQGPGQGEKEQY
j_gene: TRBJ2-7; v_gene: TRBV10-3; abundance: NA; CDR3aa: AISAVTGGKTYEQY
j_gene: TRBJ1-2; v_gene: TRBV6-5; abundance: NA; CDR3aa: ASSQRTANYGYT
j_gene: TRBJ2-7; v_gene: TRBV28; abundance: NA; CDR3aa: ASSPGDRGWAYEQY
j_gene: TRBJ2-7; v_gene: TRBV4-1; abundance: NA; CDR3aa: ASSQDLGDFYEQY
j_gene: TRBJ1-1; v_gene: TRBV7-2; abundance: NA; CDR3aa: ASSWESGTEAF
j_gene: TRBJ2-5; v_gene: TRBV6-5; abundance: NA; CDR3aa: ASSPSGLGTQY
j_gene: TRBJ2-1; v_gene: TRBV18; abundance: once; CDR3aa: ASSPPGAEGTAEQF
j_gene: TRBJ2-5; v_gene: TRBV11-1; abundance: NA; CDR3aa: ASSSRGQGSATQY
j_gene: TRBJ2-1; v_gene: TRBV28; abundance: NA; CDR3aa: ASSLRTGGLYNEQF